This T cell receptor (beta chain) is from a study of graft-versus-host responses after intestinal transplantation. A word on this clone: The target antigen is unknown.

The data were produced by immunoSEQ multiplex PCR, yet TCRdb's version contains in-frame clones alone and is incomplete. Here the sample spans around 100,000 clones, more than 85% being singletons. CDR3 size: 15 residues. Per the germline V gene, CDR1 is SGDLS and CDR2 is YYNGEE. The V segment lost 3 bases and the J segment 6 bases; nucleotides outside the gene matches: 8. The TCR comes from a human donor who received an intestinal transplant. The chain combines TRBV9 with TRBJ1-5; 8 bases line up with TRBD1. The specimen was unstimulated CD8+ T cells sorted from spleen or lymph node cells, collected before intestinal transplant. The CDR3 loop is CASSAGQGWSQPQHF. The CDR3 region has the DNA TGTGCCAGCAGCGCAGGACAGGGCTGGAGTCAGCCCCAGCATTTT. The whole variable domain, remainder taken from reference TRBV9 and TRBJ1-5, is DSGVTQTPKHLITATGQRVTLRCSPRSGDLSVYWYQQSLDQGLQFLIQYYNGEERAKGNILERFSAQQFPDLHSELNLSSLELGDSALYFCASSAGQGWSQPQHFGDGTRLSIL.